These T cell receptor beta chains were read from a single sample in a study of shared clonotypes between healthy human individuals. The method was immunoSEQ multiplex PCR; TCRdb's version includes in-frame clones alone and lacks a portion of them. The data contain 450,000 to 600,000 clones, 79% of them seen just once; the ten biggest clones take up 10% to 15%. Sequenced: PBMCs. All receptors come from a woman between 40 and 55 years old in good health. Some clones in this sample may be carry-over from other donors' samples. CDR3s include the opening cysteine and the closing phenylalanine or tryptophan. Each record gives: D gene, clone size, J gene, V gene, CDR3 protein, CDR3 DNA. D genes are given only for firm matches. Clone size is stated in some rows and not others, as once, few, many or a class when expanded.

>NA|NA|TRBJ2-7|TRBV18
CASSPMSVGNAYEQYF
TGTGCCAGCTCACCGATGTCCGTGGGTAACGCCTACGAGCAGTACTTC
>NA|NA|TRBJ2-6|TRBV12-5
CASGQRSAGQSRANVLTF
TGTGCTAGTGGTCAGCGAAGTGCAGGACAAAGTCGGGCTAACGTCCTGACTTTC
>TRBD1|NA|TRBJ2-7|TRBV27
CASSSPRTGKRAEQYF
TGTGCCAGCAGTTCCCCCCGGACAGGGAAAAGGGCCGAGCAGTACTTC
>NA|NA|TRBJ1-1|TRBV19
CASSIDRGAEAFF
TGTGCCAGTAGTATAGATCGGGGGGCTGAAGCTTTCTTT
>NA|NA|TRBJ1-1|TRBV5-5
CASSPALEGPNTEAFF
TGTGCCAGCAGTCCGGCTCTTGAGGGTCCGAACACTGAAGCTTTCTTT
>TRBD2|NA|TRBJ2-3|TRBV18
CASSPLRERDTQYF
TGTGCCAGCTCACCCCTGCGGGAGAGAGATACGCAGTATTTT
>NA|few|TRBJ2-1|TRBV11-3
CASSLDIWGEQFF
TGTGCCAGCAGCTTAGATATTTGGGGTGAGCAGTTCTTC
>NA|NA|TRBJ1-2|TRBV29-1
CSVDRGSGYGYTF
TGCAGCGTTGACAGGGGATCGGGCTATGGCTACACCTTC
>NA|once|TRBJ1-3|TRBV6-1
CASSEASGQSGNTIYF
TGTGCCAGCAGTGAAGCTTCCGGGCAGTCTGGAAACACCATATATTTT
>NA|few|TRBJ2-7|TRBV10-3
CAISESGGSYEQYF
TGTGCCATCAGTGAGTCTGGGGGCTCCTACGAGCAGTACTTC
>NA|NA|TRBJ2-1|TRBV9
CASSGTGEWVRTYEQFF
TGTGCCAGCAGCGGGACGGGAGAGTGGGTTAGAACTTATGAGCAGTTCTTC
>NA|NA|TRBJ1-2|TRBV6-1
CASSLPGPGYGYTF
TGTGCCAGCAGTCTACCGGGACCTGGTTATGGCTACACCTTC
>NA|NA|TRBJ2-1|TRBV10-1
CASSETGTGTAGAYNEQFF
TGCGCCAGCAGTGAAACCGGGACAGGGACAGCGGGAGCCTACAATGAGCAGTTCTTC
>NA|NA|TRBJ2-5|TRBV12-5
CASGLQGGETQYF
TGTGCTAGTGGTTTACAGGGAGGGGAGACCCAGTACTTC
>NA|NA|TRBJ2-3|TRBV18
CASSPKFEDTQYF
TGTGCCAGCTCACCGAAATTTGAAGATACGCAGTATTTT
>NA|few|TRBJ2-7|TRBV5-1
CASTPGVGSYEQYF
TGCGCCAGCACCCCCGGGGTGGGGTCCTACGAGCAGTACTTC
>NA|NA|TRBJ1-2|TRBV27
CASSLTWDTYGYTF
TGTGCCAGCAGTTTAACATGGGACACCTATGGCTACACCTTC
>NA|few|TRBJ2-1|TRBV15
CATSRDLGNEQFF
TGTGCCACCAGCAGAGATCTAGGGAATGAGCAGTTCTTC
>TRBD2|NA|TRBJ2-1|TRBV5-4
CASSLGSGSYNEQFF
TGTGCCAGCAGCTTGGGGAGCGGGAGTTACAATGAGCAGTTCTTC
>TRBD2|NA|TRBJ2-7|TRBV6-4
CASSETSGSGDEQYF
TGTGCCAGCAGTGAAACTAGCGGGAGTGGGGACGAGCAGTACTTC
>NA|few|TRBJ1-5|TRBV21-1
CASREKETGGHQPQHF
TGTGCCAGCAGAGAAAAGGAGACAGGGGGGCACCAGCCCCAGCATTTT
>NA|NA|TRBJ1-5|TRBV9
CASSVDDLNQPQHF
TGTGCCAGCAGCGTAGACGACCTCAATCAGCCCCAGCATTTT
>TRBD2|NA|TRBJ2-3|TRBV29-1
CSTGTSGSGDTQYF
TGCAGCACCGGGACTAGCGGCAGTGGGGATACGCAGTATTTT
>NA|NA|TRBJ1-6|TRBV25-1
CASSEYIAGAQSPLHF
TGTGCCAGCAGTGAATATATCGCAGGGGCGCAATCACCCCTCCACTTT
>TRBD2|NA|TRBJ2-4|TRBV28
CASRLAGRETKNIQYF
TGTGCCAGCAGACTAGCGGGGAGGGAAACCAAAAACATTCAGTACTTC
>TRBD2|NA|TRBJ2-1|TRBV28
CASRNSGDHNEQFF
TGTGCCAGCAGAAATAGCGGGGATCACAATGAGCAGTTCTTC
>TRBD2|NA|TRBJ2-7|TRBV27
CASSLSWGGQQYF
TGTGCCAGCAGTTTATCTTGGGGGGGACAGCAGTACTTC
>NA|NA|TRBJ2-3|TRBV7-3
CASSPIGGGISTDTQYF
TGTGCCAGCAGCCCCATTGGGGGCGGTATCAGCACAGATACGCAGTATTTT
>TRBD2|NA|TRBJ2-7|TRBV27
CASTPRTRFPYEQYF
TGTGCCAGCACTCCTCGGACTAGGTTTCCTTACGAGCAGTACTTC
>NA|NA|TRBJ1-3|TRBV10-1
CASSDGGYPGNTIYF
TGCGCCAGCAGTGATGGGGGATATCCTGGAAACACCATATATTTT
>TRBD1|NA|TRBJ2-4|TRBV28
CASSLNLRQGIPKINIQYF
TGTGCCAGCAGTTTAAATTTAAGACAGGGCATTCCAAAAATCAACATTCAGTACTTC
>NA|NA|TRBJ1-1|TRBV28
CASSSPVTEAFF
TGTGCCAGCAGTTCCCCTGTCACTGAAGCTTTCTTT
>NA|few|TRBJ2-2|TRBV7-2
CASSPLGGPGELFF
TGTGCCAGCAGCCCTTTGGGGGGGCCCGGGGAGCTGTTTTTT
>TRBD2|NA|TRBJ2-7|TRBV28
CAAMGRAEQYF
TGTGCCGCGATGGGGAGGGCCGAGCAGTACTTC
>NA|NA|TRBJ1-4|TRBV9
CASSPEPTNEKLFF
TGTGCCAGCAGCCCCGAACCAACTAATGAAAAACTGTTTTTT
>TRBD1|few|TRBJ2-6|TRBV10-3
CAISDRGHGANVLTF
TGTGCCATCAGTGATAGGGGGCATGGGGCCAACGTCCTGACTTTC
>NA|few|TRBJ1-5|TRBV29-1
CSVVTAGNQPQHF
TGCAGCGTTGTAACAGCCGGCAATCAGCCCCAGCATTTT
>NA|NA|TRBJ2-1|TRBV5-4
CASSEEGGPYNEQFF
TGTGCCAGCAGCGAGGAGGGAGGCCCCTACAATGAGCAGTTCTTC
>NA|NA|TRBJ1-3|TRBV6-5
CASSYSEKSGNTIYF
TGTGCCAGCAGTTACTCAGAAAAGTCTGGAAACACCATATATTTT
>NA|NA|TRBJ2-1|TRBV6-1
CASSEVASEYNEQFF
TGTGCCAGCAGTGAAGTGGCTAGCGAGTACAATGAGCAGTTCTTC
>TRBD2|NA|TRBJ2-3|TRBV18
CASSQGLAASTDTQYF
TGTGCCAGCTCGCAGGGACTAGCGGCTAGCACAGATACGCAGTATTTT
>NA|NA|TRBJ2-1|TRBV27
CASSLSRREHEQFF
TGTGCCAGCAGTTTATCGAGACGGGAGCATGAGCAGTTCTTC
>NA|NA|TRBJ2-3|TRBV6-6
CASSYSMSLADTQYF
TGTGCCAGCAGTTACTCGATGTCCCTGGCAGATACGCAGTATTTT
>TRBD2|few|TRBJ2-1|TRBV25-1
CASMGGGSYNEQFF
TGTGCCAGCATGGGCGGGGGCTCCTACAATGAGCAGTTCTTC